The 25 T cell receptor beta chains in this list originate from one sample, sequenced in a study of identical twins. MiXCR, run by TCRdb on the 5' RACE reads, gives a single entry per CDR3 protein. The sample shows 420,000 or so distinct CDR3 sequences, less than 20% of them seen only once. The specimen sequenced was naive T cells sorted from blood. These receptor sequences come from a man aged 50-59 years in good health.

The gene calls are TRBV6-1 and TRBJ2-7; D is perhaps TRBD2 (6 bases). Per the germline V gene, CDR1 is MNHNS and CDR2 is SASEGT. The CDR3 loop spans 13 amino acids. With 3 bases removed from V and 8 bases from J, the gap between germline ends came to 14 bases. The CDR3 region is CASSDLAPRKQYF. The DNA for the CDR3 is TGTGCCAGCAGTGATCTAGCGCCCAGAAAGCAGTACTTC.

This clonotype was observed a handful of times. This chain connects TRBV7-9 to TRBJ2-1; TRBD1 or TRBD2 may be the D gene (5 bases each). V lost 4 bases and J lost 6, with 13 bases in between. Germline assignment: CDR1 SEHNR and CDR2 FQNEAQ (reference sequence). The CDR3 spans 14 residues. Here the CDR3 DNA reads TGTGCCAGCAGCTCGGGGACGTCCCGCAATGAGCAGTTCTTC. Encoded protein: CASSSGTSRNEQFF.

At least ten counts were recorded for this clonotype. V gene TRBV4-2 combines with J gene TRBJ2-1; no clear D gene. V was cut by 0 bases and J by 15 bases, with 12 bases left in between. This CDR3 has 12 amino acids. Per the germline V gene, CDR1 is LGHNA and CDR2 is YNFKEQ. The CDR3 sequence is CASSQDGPPPFF. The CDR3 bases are TGTGCCAGCAGCCAAGACGGTCCACCCCCGTTCTTC.

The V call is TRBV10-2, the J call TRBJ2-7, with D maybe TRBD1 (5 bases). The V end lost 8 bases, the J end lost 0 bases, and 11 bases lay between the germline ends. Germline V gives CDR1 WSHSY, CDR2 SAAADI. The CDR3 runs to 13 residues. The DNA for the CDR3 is TGCGCCAGCGGGTACAGGAGCTCCTACGAGCAGTACTTC. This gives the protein CASGYRSSYEQYF.

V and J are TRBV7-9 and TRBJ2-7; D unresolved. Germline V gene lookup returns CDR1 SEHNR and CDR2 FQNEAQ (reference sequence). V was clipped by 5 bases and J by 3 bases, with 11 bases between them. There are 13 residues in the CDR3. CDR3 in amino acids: CASSPPNFYEQYF. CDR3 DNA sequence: TGTGCCAGCAGCCCCCCTAACTTCTACGAGCAGTACTTC.

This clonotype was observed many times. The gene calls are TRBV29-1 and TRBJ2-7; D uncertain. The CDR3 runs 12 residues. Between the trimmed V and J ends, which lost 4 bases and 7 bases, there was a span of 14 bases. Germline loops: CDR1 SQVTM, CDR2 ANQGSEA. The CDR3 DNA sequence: TGCAGCGTTGCCCCCTCCCATGGGGAGCAGTACTTC. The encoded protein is CSVAPSHGEQYF.

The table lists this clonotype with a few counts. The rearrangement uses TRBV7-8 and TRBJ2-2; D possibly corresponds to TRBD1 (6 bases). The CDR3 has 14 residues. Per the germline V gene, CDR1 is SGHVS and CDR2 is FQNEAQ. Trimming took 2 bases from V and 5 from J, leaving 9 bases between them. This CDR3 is CASSLLQGTGELFF. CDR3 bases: TGTGCCAGCAGCTTATTACAGGGAACCGGGGAGCTGTTTTTT.

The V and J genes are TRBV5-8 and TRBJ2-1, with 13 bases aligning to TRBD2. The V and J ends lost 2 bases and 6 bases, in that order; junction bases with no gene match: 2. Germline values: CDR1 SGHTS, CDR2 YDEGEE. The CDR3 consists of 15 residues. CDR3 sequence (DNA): TGTGCCAGCAGCTTCGGGACTAGCGGGACCAATGAGCAGTTCTTC. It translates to CASSFGTSGTNEQFF.

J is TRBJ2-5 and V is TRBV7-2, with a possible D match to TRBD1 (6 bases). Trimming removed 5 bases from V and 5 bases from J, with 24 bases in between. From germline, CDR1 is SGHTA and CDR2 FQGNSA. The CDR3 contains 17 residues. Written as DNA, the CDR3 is TGTGCCAGCAGCCCCGCGCCGGGTAGGGGGAACCTTGAGACCCAGTACTTC. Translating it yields CASSPAPGRGNLETQYF.

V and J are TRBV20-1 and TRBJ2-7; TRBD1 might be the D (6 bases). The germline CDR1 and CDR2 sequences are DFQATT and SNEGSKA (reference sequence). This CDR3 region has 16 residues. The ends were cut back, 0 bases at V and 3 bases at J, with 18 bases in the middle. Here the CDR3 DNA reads TGCAGTGCTAGAGATCGCGACAGGTATATCTTCTACGAGCAGTACTTC. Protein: CSARDRDRYIFYEQYF.

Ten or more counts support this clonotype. CDR3 amino acids: CASTYGGADTQYF. The CDR3, as DNA: TGTGCCAGCACCTACGGGGGGGCAGATACGCAGTATTTT. The chain couples TRBV12-3 or TRBV12-4 to TRBJ2-3; 8 positions match TRBD2. With 7 bases clipped from V and 4 bases from J, the junction kept 4 bases outside the gene matches. The CDR3 covers 13 residues.

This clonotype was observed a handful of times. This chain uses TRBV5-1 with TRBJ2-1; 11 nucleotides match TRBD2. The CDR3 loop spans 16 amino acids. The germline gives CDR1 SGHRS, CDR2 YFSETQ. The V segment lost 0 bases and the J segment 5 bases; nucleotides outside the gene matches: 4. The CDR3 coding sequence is TGCGCCAGCAGCTTGGCCCTGGGACTAGCGGACAATGAGCAGTTCTTC. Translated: CASSLALGLADNEQFF.

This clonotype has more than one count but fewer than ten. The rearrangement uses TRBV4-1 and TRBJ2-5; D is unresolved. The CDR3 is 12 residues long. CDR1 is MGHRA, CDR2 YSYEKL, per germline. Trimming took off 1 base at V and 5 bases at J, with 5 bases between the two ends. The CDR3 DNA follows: TGCGCCAGCAGCCAAGTGGCGGAGACCCAGTACTTC. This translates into CASSQVAETQYF.

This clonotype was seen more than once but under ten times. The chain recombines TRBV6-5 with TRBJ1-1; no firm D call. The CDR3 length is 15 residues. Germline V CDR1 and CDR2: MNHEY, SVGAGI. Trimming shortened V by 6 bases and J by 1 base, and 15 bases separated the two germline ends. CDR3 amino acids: CASSYGTFENTEAFF. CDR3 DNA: TGTGCCAGCAGCTACGGAACCTTTGAGAACACTGAAGCTTTCTTT.

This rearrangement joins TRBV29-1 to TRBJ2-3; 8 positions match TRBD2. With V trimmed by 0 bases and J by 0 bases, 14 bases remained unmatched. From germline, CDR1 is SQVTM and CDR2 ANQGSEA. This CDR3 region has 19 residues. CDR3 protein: CSVEDLRGGGPLSTDTQYF. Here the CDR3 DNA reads TGCAGCGTTGAAGATCTTAGGGGCGGGGGGCCCCTTAGCACAGATACGCAGTATTTT.

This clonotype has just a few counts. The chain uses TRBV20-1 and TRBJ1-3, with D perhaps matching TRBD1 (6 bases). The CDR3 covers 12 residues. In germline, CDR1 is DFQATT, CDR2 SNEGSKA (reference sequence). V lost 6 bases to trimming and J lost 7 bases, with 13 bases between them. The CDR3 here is CSARGVGNTIYF. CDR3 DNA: TGCAGTGCCAGGGGCGTGGGGAACACCATATATTTT.

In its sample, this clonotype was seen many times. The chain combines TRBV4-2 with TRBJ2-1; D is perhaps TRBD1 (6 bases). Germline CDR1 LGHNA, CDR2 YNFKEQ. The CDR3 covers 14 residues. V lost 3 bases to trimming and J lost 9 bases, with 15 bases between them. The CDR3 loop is CASSQIQGIGEQFF. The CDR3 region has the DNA TGTGCCAGCAGCCAGATTCAGGGGATCGGTGAGCAGTTCTTC.

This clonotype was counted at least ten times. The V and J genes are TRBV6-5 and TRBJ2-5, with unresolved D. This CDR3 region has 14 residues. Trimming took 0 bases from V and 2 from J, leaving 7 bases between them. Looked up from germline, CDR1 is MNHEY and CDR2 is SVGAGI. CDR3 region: CASSYSIGQETQYF. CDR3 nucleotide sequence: TGTGCCAGCAGTTACTCGATCGGGCAAGAGACCCAGTACTTC.

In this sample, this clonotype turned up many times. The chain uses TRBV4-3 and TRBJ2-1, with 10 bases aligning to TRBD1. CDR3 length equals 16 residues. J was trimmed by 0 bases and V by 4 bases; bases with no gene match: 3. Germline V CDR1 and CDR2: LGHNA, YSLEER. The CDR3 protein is CASSLRDRGSYNEQFF. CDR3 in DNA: TGCGCCAGCAGCCTCCGGGACAGGGGCTCCTACAATGAGCAGTTCTTC.

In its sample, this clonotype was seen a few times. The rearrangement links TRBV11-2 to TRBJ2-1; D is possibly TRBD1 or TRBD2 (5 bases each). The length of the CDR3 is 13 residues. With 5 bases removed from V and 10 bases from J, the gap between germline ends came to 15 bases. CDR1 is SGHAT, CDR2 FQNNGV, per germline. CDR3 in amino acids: CASSPGTVLEQFF. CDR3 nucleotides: TGTGCCAGCAGCCCAGGGACCGTTTTGGAGCAGTTCTTC. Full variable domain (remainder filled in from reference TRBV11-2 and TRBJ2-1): EAGVAQSPRYKIIEKRQSVAFWCNPISGHATLYWYQQILGQGPKLLIQFQNNGVVDDSQLPKDRFSAERLKGVDSTLKIQPAKLEDSAVYLCASSPGTVLEQFFGPGTRLTVL.

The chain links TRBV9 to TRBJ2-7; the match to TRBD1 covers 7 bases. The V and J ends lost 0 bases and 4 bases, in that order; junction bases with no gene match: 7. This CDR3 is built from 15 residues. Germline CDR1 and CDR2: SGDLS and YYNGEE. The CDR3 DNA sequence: TGTGCCAGCAGCGTAGGAGCAGGGACAGCTTACGAGCAGTACTTC. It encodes CASSVGAGTAYEQYF.

The CDR3 spells CASSFRLEGELFF. The DNA for the CDR3 is TGCGCCAGCAGCTTCCGACTAGAAGGGGAGCTGTTTTTT. The chain carries TRBV5-1 and TRBJ2-2, with a possible D match to TRBD2 (6 bases). The germline V gene encodes CDR1 SGHRS and CDR2 YFSETQ. CDR3 length equals 13 residues. Trimming shortened V by 2 bases and J by 8 bases, and 10 bases separated the two germline ends.

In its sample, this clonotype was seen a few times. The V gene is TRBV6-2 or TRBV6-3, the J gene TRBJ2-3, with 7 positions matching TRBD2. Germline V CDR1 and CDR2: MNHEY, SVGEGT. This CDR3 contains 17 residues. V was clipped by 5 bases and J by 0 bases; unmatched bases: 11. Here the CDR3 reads CASSARFLAVSTDTQYF. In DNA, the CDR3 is TGTGCCAGCAGTGCGAGATTCCTAGCGGTTAGCACAGATACGCAGTATTTT.

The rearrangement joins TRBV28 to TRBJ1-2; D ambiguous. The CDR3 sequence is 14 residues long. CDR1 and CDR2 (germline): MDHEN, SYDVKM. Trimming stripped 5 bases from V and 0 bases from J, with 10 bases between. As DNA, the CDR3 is TGTGCCAGCAGTAGACGGAGAGCTAACTATGGCTACACCTTC. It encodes CASSRRRANYGYTF.

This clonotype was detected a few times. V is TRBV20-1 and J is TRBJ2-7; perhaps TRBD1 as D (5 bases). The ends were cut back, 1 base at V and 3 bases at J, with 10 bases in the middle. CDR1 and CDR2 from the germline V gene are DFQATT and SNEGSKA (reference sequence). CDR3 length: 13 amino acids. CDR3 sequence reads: CSARGGGHYEQYF. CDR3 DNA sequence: TGCAGTGCTAGAGGAGGTGGACACTACGAGCAGTACTTC.